A selection of T cell receptor beta chains follows, all from one sample in a study of cytomegalovirus exposure and HLA in healthy donors. Sequencing used immunoSEQ multiplex PCR; TCRdb keeps in-frame clones, though not all of them. The table shows under 200,000 clones, with about 79% occurring only once. Sequencing used PBMCs. The receptors originated from a man in his fifties in good health and CMV-seropositive. The conserved cysteine and the conserved F or W are not part of the CDR3 here.

>TRBJ2-1|TRBV21-1
ASSRGAGGPQKF
>TRBJ2-2|TRBV5-6
ASSSITGELF
>TRBJ2-7|TRBV9
ASSVDGSGILTEQY
>TRBJ1-1|TRBV30
AWSVSSSEAF
>TRBJ1-5|TRBV19
ASRATGGSNQPQH
>TRBJ1-5|TRBV15
ATSPRDRSQPQH
>TRBJ2-4|TRBV2
ASSVSRGGGNIQY
>TRBJ2-7|TRBV18
ASSQGLEAEQY
>TRBJ2-3|TRBV19
ASSRTTGTSELDTQY
>TRBJ1-2|TRBV2
ASRVETTGNYGYT
>TRBJ1-4|TRBV6-1
ASSRQGWDEKLF
>TRBJ2-3|TRBV30
AWRTTGGSPQY
>TRBJ1-4|TRBV19
ASSPSGTALPSGKLF
>TRBJ1-2|TRBV5-3
ASTARDHSYGYT
>TRBJ1-6|TRBV19
ASSNFPSDYSPLH
>TRBJ2-2|TRBV5-1
ASSPRGGENTGELF
>TRBJ1-1|TRBV6-5
ASSYSNRMNTEAF
>TRBJ2-7|TRBV4-2
ASSQDGGTSGEQY
>TRBJ2-3|TRBV2
ASSGIREDTQY
>TRBJ1-2|TRBV30
AFLVTGSGYGYT
>TRBJ2-7|TRBV5-6
ASSLGARGVEQY
>TRBJ1-2|TRBV5-1
ASSLGVGGGKDYGYT
>TRBJ2-7|TRBV6-4
ASSEVAGGPPCSEQY
>TRBJ1-3|TRBV12-5
ASGERTGGERTIY
>TRBJ1-1|TRBV5-4
ASSLAALGTEAF
>TRBJ2-1|TRBV10-1
ASSVAGYNEQF
>TRBJ1-2|TRBV6-5
ASSLTQGQGLRYT
>TRBJ1-2|TRBV29-1
SALENNYGYT
>TRBJ1-3|TRBV11-3
ASSRLNPRQGPPGNTIY
>TRBJ2-5|TRBV4-1
ASSPSMWGVQETQY
>TRBJ2-1|TRBV27
ASSGYDRDNEQF
>TRBJ2-3|TRBV5-4
ASSLEQGTDTQY
>TRBJ2-2|TRBV2
ASSGQGTGELF
>TRBJ1-2|TRBV29-1
SVSTGIRGYT
>TRBJ2-7|TRBV5-4
ASSPRQGAYEQY
>TRBJ2-2|TRBV5-1
ASSLTGTGELF
>TRBJ1-1|TRBV5-1
ASSLRGVKTEAF
>TRBJ2-1|TRBV18
ASSRGGSYNEQF
>TRBJ2-1|TRBV4-2
ASSQGGGYNEQF
>TRBJ2-2|TRBV30
AWSVLPGASTGELF
>TRBJ1-2|TRBV6-5
ASSEGVYGYT
>TRBJ1-6|TRBV6-5
ASSYSGQATNSPLH
>TRBJ1-1|TRBV2
ASSEVGQMVLNTEAF
>TRBJ2-7|TRBV19
ASSFGTGSYEQY
>TRBJ1-6|TRBV6-5
ASSYQASFNSPLH
>TRBJ2-2|TRBV5-1
ASSLRPLGLAGGRNTGELF
>TRBJ2-2|TRBV19
ASSLGTGANTGELF
>TRBJ1-1|TRBV19
ASMISGGPNTEAF
>TRBJ1-1|TRBV27
ASSLRGSNTEAF
>TRBJ2-2|TRBV14
ASSHLLVTGELF
>TRBJ2-7|TRBV7-8
ASSLTRGSHYEQY
>TRBJ2-7|TRBV27
ASSSFYEQY
>TRBJ1-2|TRBV30
AWSLTRGYGYT
>TRBJ2-3|TRBV27
ASSLTSGSTDTQY
>TRBJ2-1|TRBV7-7
ASSQGLAHAEQF